This T cell receptor beta chain appears in the sequencing data of a study of blood T cells in healthy people across ages. This clonotype turned up a few times. Using a J-beta primer mix together with a sample-barcoded 5' primer, a second PCR was run for roughly 7 to 12 cycles. One entry per CDR3 protein results from TCRdb running MiXCR on the 5' RACE reads. Of around 820,000 distinct CDR3 sequences detected, approximately 25% appear once; the ten largest clones hold approximately 4%. CDR1 and CDR2 from the germline V gene are SEHNR and FQNEAQ (reference sequence). V lost 5 bases and J lost 7; bases outside the gene matches: 4. CDR3 length: 12 residues. The same specimen was also included in a second study, on T cells of mothers and their children.

This sequence joins TRBV7-9 and TRBJ1-2, with TRBD1 matching 7 bases. The TCR originated in a boy younger than 18 in good health. Sequencing was carried out using blood. The CDR3 here is CASSPRDSGYTF. The CDR3 DNA sequence: TGTGCCAGCAGCCCCCGGGACAGTGGCTACACCTTC.